Listed below are T cell receptor beta chains from one sample, sequenced in a study of blood T cell repertoires in COVID-19. Libraries were prepared by immunoSEQ multiplex PCR; TCRdb keeps only in-frame clonotypes and omits some of them. Of approximately 35,000 clones in the sample, 65% to 90% were seen once. The sequenced sample consisted of peripheral blood. These receptors were obtained from a man aged 55 to 70 with active COVID-19. Each CDR3 is given with its conserved first and last residue. Fields, in order: clone size, D gene, J gene, V gene, CDR3 protein, CDR3 DNA. D genes are given only for firm matches. Size is omitted from some rows. Given values are once, few, many or a class for expanded clones.

abundance: -
d_gene: -
j_gene: TRBJ2-7
v_gene: TRBV5-8
CDR3aa: CASSPVAGSREQYF
CDR3nt: TGTGCCAGCAGCCCAGTTGCGGGCTCCAGAGAGCAGTACTTC

abundance: -
d_gene: TRBD2
j_gene: TRBJ2-2
v_gene: TRBV4-1
CDR3aa: CASSQEASGGTGELFF
CDR3nt: TGCGCCAGCAGCCAAGAAGCTAGCGGGGGAACCGGGGAGCTGTTTTTT

abundance: once
d_gene: TRBD2
j_gene: TRBJ2-5
v_gene: TRBV5-1
CDR3aa: CASSVGTSGTQETQYF
CDR3nt: TGCGCCAGCAGCGTCGGGACTAGCGGGACCCAAGAGACCCAGTACTTC

abundance: once
d_gene: TRBD2
j_gene: TRBJ2-1
v_gene: TRBV29-1
CDR3aa: CSVVRGSSYNEQFF
CDR3nt: TGCAGCGTTGTTCGCGGGAGCTCCTACAATGAGCAGTTCTTC

abundance: -
d_gene: TRBD1
j_gene: TRBJ1-1
v_gene: TRBV19
CDR3aa: CASSKPGQGTEAFF
CDR3nt: TGTGCCAGTAGTAAACCGGGACAGGGCACTGAAGCTTTCTTT

abundance: -
d_gene: TRBD2
j_gene: TRBJ2-5
v_gene: TRBV7-9
CDR3aa: CASSPGLAGAETQYF
CDR3nt: TGTGCCAGCAGCCCAGGACTAGCGGGAGCGGAGACCCAGTACTTC

abundance: -
d_gene: -
j_gene: TRBJ2-7
v_gene: TRBV12-3/TRBV12-4
CDR3aa: CASGRRDTYEQYF
CDR3nt: TGTGCCAGCGGCCGCCGGGATACCTACGAGCAGTACTTC

abundance: -
d_gene: TRBD2
j_gene: TRBJ2-1
v_gene: TRBV19
CDR3aa: CASSPRDRLAVYNEQFF
CDR3nt: TGTGCCAGTAGTCCAAGGGATAGACTAGCGGTTTACAATGAGCAGTTCTTC

abundance: -
d_gene: TRBD1
j_gene: TRBJ1-6
v_gene: TRBV7-2
CDR3aa: CASRSPGTGNSPLHF
CDR3nt: TGTGCCAGCAGGTCGCCTGGGACAGGGAATTCACCCCTCCACTTT

abundance: -
d_gene: -
j_gene: TRBJ2-7
v_gene: TRBV7-2
CDR3aa: CASSRTGLGYEQYF
CDR3nt: TGTGCCAGCAGCCGCACAGGGCTGGGGTACGAGCAGTACTTC